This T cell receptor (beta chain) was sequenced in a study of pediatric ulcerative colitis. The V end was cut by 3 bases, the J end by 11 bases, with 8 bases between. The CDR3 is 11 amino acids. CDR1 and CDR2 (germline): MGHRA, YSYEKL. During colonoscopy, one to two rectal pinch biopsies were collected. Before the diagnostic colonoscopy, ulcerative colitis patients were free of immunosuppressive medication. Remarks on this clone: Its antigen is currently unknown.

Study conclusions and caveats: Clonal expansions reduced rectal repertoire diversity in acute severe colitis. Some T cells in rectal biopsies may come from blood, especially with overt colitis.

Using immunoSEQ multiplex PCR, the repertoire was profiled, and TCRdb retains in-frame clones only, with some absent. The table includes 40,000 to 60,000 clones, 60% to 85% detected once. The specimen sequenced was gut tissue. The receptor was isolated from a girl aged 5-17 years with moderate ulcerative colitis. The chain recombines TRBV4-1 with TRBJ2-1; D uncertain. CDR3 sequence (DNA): TGCGCCAGCAGCCAGGCCGGTCAGCAGTTCTTC. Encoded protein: CASSQAGQQFF.